These 27 T cell receptor beta chains share one sample of origin, sequenced in a study of OX40 agonist ivuxolimab in advanced cancers. Assay used: immunoSEQ multiplex PCR; TCRdb lists only in-frame clones, some missing. The data show roughly 73,000 clones, with just over 85% seen just once and around 3% held by the top ten. The specimen was CD4+ or CD8+ T cells sorted from blood, collected in a trial of the OX40 agonist ivuxolimab. These receptors all come from an adult with an advanced solid tumor such as melanoma, head and neck, liver or kidney cancer.

The chain is built from TRBV27 and TRBJ1-1; D remains ambiguous. The CDR3 spans 14 residues. Germline V gene data show CDR1 as MNHEY and CDR2 as SMNVEV (reference sequence). Trimming removed 4 bases from V and 1 base from J, with 10 bases in between. The CDR3 coding sequence is TGTGCCAGCAGTTCCCCGATCGGGAACACTGAAGCTTTCTTT. Translated, it gives CASSSPIGNTEAFF.

The chain has TRBV19 and TRBJ2-6, with 9 bases matching TRBD1. CDR1 LNHDA and CDR2 SQIVND come from the germline V gene (reference sequence). With V trimmed by 7 bases and J by 0 bases, 10 bases remained unmatched. The length of the CDR3 is 18 residues. The CDR3 sequence: CASIKQGALPSGANVLTF. The CDR3 DNA follows: TGTGCCAGTATTAAACAGGGGGCGCTCCCCTCTGGGGCCAACGTCCTGACTTTC.

The chain recombines TRBV19 with TRBJ2-1, with D possibly being TRBD1 (6 bases). The CDR3 extends over 15 amino acids. Looked up from germline, CDR1 is LNHDA and CDR2 is SQIVND (reference sequence). The germline V and J ends were trimmed by 4 bases and 7 bases, with 17 bases remaining between them. CDR3: CASSKTGTSSNEQFF. The DNA for the CDR3 is TGTGCCAGTAGTAAGACCGGGACATCAAGTAATGAGCAGTTCTTC.

The sample holds one count of this clone. The V and J genes are TRBV5-1 and TRBJ2-5, with D possibly matching TRBD2 (5 bases). Between the trimmed V and J ends, which lost 2 bases and 1 base, there was a span of 12 bases. Looked up from germline, CDR1 is SGHRS and CDR2 is YFSETQ. CDR3 length: 15 residues. The CDR3: CASSFGRGGQETQYF. DNA of the CDR3: TGCGCCAGCAGCTTTGGGAGAGGTGGCCAAGAGACCCAGTACTTC.

The chain has TRBV9 and TRBJ2-7; D is ambiguous. Looked up from germline, CDR1 is SGDLS and CDR2 is YYNGEE. This CDR3 spans 14 amino acids. The V and J ends lost 0 bases and 3 bases respectively, with 10 bases between them. The CDR3 sequence: CASSVVADLYEQYF. The CDR3 DNA is TGTGCCAGCAGCGTAGTGGCGGACCTCTACGAGCAGTACTTC.

The chain carries TRBV19 and TRBJ2-2, with D perhaps matching TRBD1 or TRBD2 (7 bases each). V shed 5 bases and J shed 4 bases, with 17 bases lying between them. The CDR3 loop spans 16 amino acids. Germline V CDR1 and CDR2: LNHDA, SQIVND (reference sequence). The CDR3 DNA reads TGTGCCAGTAGTGTCCAGGGGGTAGCGGGCACCGGGGAGCTGTTTTTT. Encoded protein: CASSVQGVAGTGELFF.

The chain links TRBV5-4 to TRBJ2-1; 10 positions match TRBD2. The length of the CDR3 is 16 residues. J lost 5 bases, V lost 4 bases, and 9 bases had no gene match. Germline V gene sequence: CDR1 SGHNT, CDR2 YYREEE (reference sequence). The CDR3 sequence is CASSPRAGGGHNEQFF. CDR3 coding DNA: TGTGCCAGCAGCCCCCGAGCGGGAGGGGGCCACAATGAGCAGTTCTTC.

DNA of the CDR3: TGTGCCAGCAAAATCTCCTGGCAGTCGATTGAAAAACTGTTTTTT. Protein: CASKISWQSIEKLFF. The rearrangement uses TRBV6-1 and TRBJ1-4; D remains unclear. The CDR3 runs to 15 residues. V lost 7 bases and J 7 bases, leaving 19 bases between the germline ends. The germline CDR1 and CDR2 sequences are MNHNS and SASEGT.

V usage is TRBV6-5 and J usage is TRBJ2-7; D is unclear. Looked up from germline, CDR1 is MNHEY and CDR2 is SVGAGI. CDR3 length: 13 residues. Trimming stripped 5 bases from V and 4 bases from J, with 12 bases between. CDR3 in amino acids: CASSQTFYYEQYF. The CDR3 DNA reads as TGTGCCAGCAGTCAGACGTTCTATTACGAGCAGTACTTC.

The chain couples TRBV28 to TRBJ1-3, with no clear D. This CDR3 comprises 14 residues. Looked up from germline, CDR1 is MDHEN and CDR2 is SYDVKM. V gave up 8 bases and J gave up 4 bases, with 15 bases separating them. The DNA for the CDR3 is TGTGCCAGCGCACCCCCAGGTCCCGGAAACACCATATATTTT. This translates into CASAPPGPGNTIYF.

This chain joins TRBV6-5 and TRBJ2-5, with D possibly matching TRBD2 (6 bases). V dropped 6 bases and J dropped 4 bases, with 12 bases sitting between them. The CDR3 covers 13 residues. Germline CDR1 and CDR2: MNHEY and SVGAGI. CDR3 loop: CASRRRGGETQYF. CDR3 bases: TGTGCCAGCAGGAGGAGGGGTGGAGAGACCCAGTACTTC.

This sequence joins TRBV12-5 and TRBJ2-3, with 10 bases fitting TRBD1. V shed 6 bases, J shed 2 bases, and the junction held 8 bases outside the gene matches. Per germline, CDR1 LGHNT and CDR2 FRNRAP. The CDR3 has 16 residues. The DNA for the CDR3 is TGTGCTAGTGGGAGACAGGGGGCGAGCGTCACAGATACGCAGTATTTT. Its translation is CASGRQGASVTDTQYF.

This clone was counted once. The V call is TRBV5-3, the J call TRBJ2-7; D possibly uses TRBD1 or TRBD2 (5 bases each). TRBV5-3 is marked as an open reading frame, function uncertain. V was shortened by 7 bases and J by 5 bases, with 10 bases between the two germline ends. The CDR3 covers 11 residues. CDR3 DNA sequence: TGTGCCAGAGGGGGTCGCGACGAGCAGTACTTC. Its translation is CARGGRDEQYF.

The chain employs TRBV6-1 and TRBJ2-5; TRBD2 aligns across 15 bases. The germline V gene has CDR1 MNHNS and CDR2 SASEGT. The V gene end was trimmed by 2 bases and the J gene end by 5 bases; junction bases not matched to a gene: 12. CDR3 size: 19 residues. The CDR3 coding sequence is TGTGCCAGCAGTGAACGGACAACGGGACTAGCGGGGGGTAGGGAGACCCAGTACTTC. It specifies CASSERTTGLAGGRETQYF.

Here the CDR3 DNA reads TGTGCCAGCAGCCAAGCGGGACAAACGAACACCGGGGAGCTGTTTTTT. It is translated as CASSQAGQTNTGELFF. The V gene is TRBV4-2, the J gene TRBJ2-2; the D gene is possibly TRBD1 (6 bases). Trimming left V 1 base short and J 0 bases short, with 9 bases between. Germline assignment: CDR1 LGHNA and CDR2 YNFKEQ. The CDR3 length is 16 residues.

The chain is built from TRBV7-9 and TRBJ1-5; 7 nucleotides match TRBD1. This CDR3 contains 13 residues. Germline values: CDR1 SEHNR, CDR2 FQNEAQ (reference sequence). V shed 8 bases and J 3 bases; nucleotides not matched to a gene: 4. CDR3: CASVGTDNQPQHF. CDR3 DNA sequence: TGTGCCAGCGTCGGGACAGACAATCAGCCCCAGCATTTT.

The chain joins TRBV5-4 to TRBJ2-7; the match to TRBD1 covers 10 bases. The CDR3 sequence is 15 residues long. The V gene end was trimmed by 0 bases and the J gene end by 6 bases; junction bases not matched to a gene: 6. The V gene's germline CDR1 is SGHNT and CDR2 YYREEE (reference sequence). CDR3 nucleotides: TGTGCCAGCAGCTTGGAAGGGACAGGGGTGGGCGAGCAGTACTTC. It codes for CASSLEGTGVGEQYF.

The chain employs TRBV5-1 and TRBJ2-2; D assignment may be TRBD1 or TRBD2 (5 bases each). V shed 4 bases and J shed 6 bases, with 10 bases lying between them. The CDR3 is made up of 13 amino acids. From germline, CDR1 is SGHRS and CDR2 YFSETQ. CDR3 DNA sequence: TGCGCCAGCAGCGCCGGGACCCCCGGGGAGCTGTTTTTT. It specifies CASSAGTPGELFF.

The CDR3 here is CASSSTGQGNEQYF. CDR3 sequence (DNA): TGTGCCAGCAGCTCCACGGGACAGGGTAACGAGCAGTACTTC. The rearrangement uses TRBV7-8 and TRBJ2-7, with 9 bases fitting TRBD1. The V segment lost 4 bases and the J segment 5 bases; nucleotides outside the gene matches: 6. The germline CDR1 and CDR2 sequences are SGHVS and FQNEAQ. The CDR3 has 14 amino acids.

This clone appeared a few times. The V call is TRBV6-1, the J call TRBJ2-2; 10 bases line up with TRBD2. The J segment lost 3 bases and the V segment lost 5 bases, leaving 3 bases of the junction unmatched. Germline-derived CDR1 and CDR2 are MNHNS and SASEGT. The CDR3 consists of 15 residues. CDR3 sequence: CASSRLAGDTGELFF. The CDR3 region has the DNA TGTGCCAGCAGTAGACTAGCGGGTGACACCGGGGAGCTGTTTTTT.

CDR3: CASRPTTVNTEAFF. The CDR3 nucleotides are TGTGCCAGCAGGCCTACGACAGTAAACACTGAAGCTTTCTTT. The chain joins TRBV6-6 to TRBJ1-1; maybe TRBD1 (5 bases). The V end was cut by 6 bases, the J end by 2 bases, with 13 bases between. Germline-derived CDR1 and CDR2 are MNHNY and SVGAGI (reference sequence). The CDR3 is made up of 14 amino acids.

This clone was detected once. V is TRBV11-2 and J is TRBJ1-2; no definite D call. This CDR3 region has 16 residues. V was shortened by 0 bases and J by 5 bases, with 16 bases between the two germline ends. Germline assignment: CDR1 SGHAT and CDR2 FQNNGV. The CDR3 region has the DNA TGTGCCAGCAGCTTAGATCCGGGCTCCTCTAGGTATGGCTACACCTTC. Its translation is CASSLDPGSSRYGYTF.

This clone was counted only a few times. The chain uses TRBV29-1 and TRBJ1-2; D unclear. Germline assignment: CDR1 SQVTM and CDR2 ANQGSEA. This CDR3 region has 12 residues. The V end lost 3 bases, the J end lost 4 bases, and 9 bases lay between the germline ends. The DNA of the CDR3 is TGCAGCGTTGATGAGTTACTCTATGGCTACACCTTC. This translates into CSVDELLYGYTF.

On this clone: Mismatch with germline at one junction end may stem from a read error. The V and J genes are TRBV30 and TRBJ1-3; D gene uncertain. Per the germline V gene, CDR1 is GTSNPN and CDR2 is SVGIG (reference sequence). This CDR3 contains 12 residues. The CDR3 here is CATGSSGNTIYF. The CDR3 coding sequence is TGCGCAACGGGAAGCTCTGGAAACACCATATATTTT. Supplemented by reference TRBV30 and TRBJ1-3, the full variable domain reads SQTIHQWPATLVQPVGSPLSLECTVEGTSNPNLYWYRQAAGRGLQLLFYSVGIGQISSEVPQNLSASRPQDRQFILSSKKLLLSDSGFYLCATGSSGNTIYFGEGSWLTVV.

The rearrangement links TRBV18 to TRBJ2-7; no definite D call. Germline-derived CDR1 and CDR2 are KGHSH and LQKENI. V dropped 2 bases and J dropped 0 bases, with 8 bases sitting between them. This CDR3 is built from 14 residues. DNA of the CDR3: TGTGCCAGCTCACCAAGGGAAAGCTCCTACGAGCAGTACTTC. This gives the protein CASSPRESSYEQYF.

This sequence joins TRBV27 and TRBJ2-1; D gene uncertain. The germline V and J ends were trimmed by 2 bases and 2 bases, with 4 bases remaining between them. The CDR3 length is 13 residues. CDR1 is MNHEY, CDR2 SMNVEV, per germline (reference sequence). The CDR3 sequence: CASSLRPYNEQFF. The CDR3 nucleotides are TGTGCCAGCAGTTTAAGACCCTACAATGAGCAGTTCTTC.

The chain links TRBV4-1 to TRBJ1-6, with 7 bases aligning to TRBD1. J was trimmed by 0 bases and V by 4 bases; bases with no gene match: 3. Looked up from germline, CDR1 is MGHRA and CDR2 is YSYEKL. CDR3 length: 16 residues. CDR3 bases: TGCGCCAGCAGCCTCGGGGACAGCTCCTATAATTCACCCCTCCACTTT. It yields the protein CASSLGDSSYNSPLHF.